The T cell receptor (beta chain) under discussion was sequenced for a study of control samples from healthy donors and cancer patients. Per germline, CDR1 MNHNS and CDR2 SASEGT. Trimming cost V 3 bases and J 8 bases; bases outside gene matches: 5. The CDR3 runs to 13 residues. Profiled with immunoSEQ multiplex PCR; TCRdb holds only in-frame clones, not every one. The profile covers about 120,000 clones, with more than 85% appearing a single time and roughly 2.5% taken by the ten largest. V and J are TRBV6-1 and TRBJ1-1; TRBD1 aligns across 8 bases. This clonotype was sampled from a man aged 25-45 years in good health. The sequenced sample was blood. As DNA, the CDR3 is TGTGCCAGCAGTGAGAGGGGACAGGTCGAAGCTTTCTTT. As protein: CASSERGQVEAFF.